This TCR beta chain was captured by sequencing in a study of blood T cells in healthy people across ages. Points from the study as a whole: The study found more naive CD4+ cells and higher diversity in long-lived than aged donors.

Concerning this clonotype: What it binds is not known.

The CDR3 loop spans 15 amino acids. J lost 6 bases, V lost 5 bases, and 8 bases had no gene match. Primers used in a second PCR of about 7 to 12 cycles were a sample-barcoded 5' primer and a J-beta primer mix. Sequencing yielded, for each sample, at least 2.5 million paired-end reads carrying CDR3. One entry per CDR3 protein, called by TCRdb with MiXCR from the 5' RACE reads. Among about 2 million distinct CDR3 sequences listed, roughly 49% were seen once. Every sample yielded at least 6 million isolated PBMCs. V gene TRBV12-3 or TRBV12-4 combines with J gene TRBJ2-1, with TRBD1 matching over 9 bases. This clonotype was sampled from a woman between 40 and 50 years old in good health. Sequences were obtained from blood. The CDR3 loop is CASSQRQGGGNEQFF. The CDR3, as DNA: TGTGCCAGCAGTCAGAGACAGGGGGGAGGCAATGAGCAGTTCTTC.